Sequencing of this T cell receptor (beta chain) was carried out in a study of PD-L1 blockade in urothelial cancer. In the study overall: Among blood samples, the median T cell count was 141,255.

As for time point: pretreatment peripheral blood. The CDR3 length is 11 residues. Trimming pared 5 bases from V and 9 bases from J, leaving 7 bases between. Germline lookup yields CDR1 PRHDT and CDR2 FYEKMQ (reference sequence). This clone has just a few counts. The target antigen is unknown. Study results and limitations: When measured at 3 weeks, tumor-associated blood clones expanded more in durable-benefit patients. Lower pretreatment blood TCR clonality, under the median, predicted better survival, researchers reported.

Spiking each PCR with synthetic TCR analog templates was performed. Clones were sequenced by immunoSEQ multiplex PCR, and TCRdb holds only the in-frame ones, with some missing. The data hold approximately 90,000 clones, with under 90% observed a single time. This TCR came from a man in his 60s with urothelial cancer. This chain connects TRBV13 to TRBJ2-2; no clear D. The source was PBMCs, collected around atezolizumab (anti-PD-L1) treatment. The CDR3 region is CASSLVRELFF. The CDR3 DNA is TGTGCCAGCAGCCTAGTTAGGGAGCTGTTTTTT.